Listed below are T cell receptor beta chains from one sample, sequenced in a study of early T cells in non-severe SARS-CoV-2 infection. TCRdb ran MiXCR on the 5' RACE reads and lists one entry per CDR3 protein. The sample lists tens of thousands of distinct CDR3 sequences; roughly 9.4% were seen once. Sequenced input: whole blood. These receptors were collected from an adult who was a healthcare worker with PCR-confirmed SARS-CoV-2 infection or an uninfected control (not recorded which). CDR3s include the opening cysteine and the closing phenylalanine or tryptophan. The D gene is left open where the match is weak. Clone size is not always given. Where it is, it says once, few, many or a class for expanded clones.

cdr3_aa,cdr3_nt,d_call,j_call,clone_size,v_call,cdr3_length
CASSPSGSLNEQFF,TGTGCCAGCTCTCCTAGCGGGAGTCTGAATGAGCAGTTCTTC,TRBD2,TRBJ2-1,.,TRBV7-3,14
CASSLLVSGDYNEQFF,TGTGCCAGCAGCTTGCTGGTTTCGGGGGATTACAATGAGCAGTTCTTC,.,TRBJ2-1,many,TRBV5-6,16
CASSSSGDPYNEQFF,TGTGCCAGCAGTTCCAGCGGGGACCCTTACAATGAGCAGTTCTTC,TRBD2,TRBJ2-1,.,TRBV6-2/TRBV6-3,15
CASSQPTGGSADTQYF,TGTGCCAGCAGCCAACCGACGGGGGGGAGCGCAGATACGCAGTATTTT,TRBD2,TRBJ2-3,.,TRBV3-1,16
CASSLSSGRGAGELFF,TGCGCCAGCAGCTTGTCTTCAGGGAGAGGTGCCGGGGAGCTGTTTTTT,.,TRBJ2-2,.,TRBV5-1,16
CAGGREAPPEQFF,TGTGCTGGCGGGCGGGAGGCCCCCCCGGAGCAGTTCTTC,TRBD2,TRBJ2-1,few,TRBV6-1,13
CASSPLGQGKSYSPLHF,TGTGCCAGCAGCCCCTTAGGACAGGGGAAGTCCTATTCACCCCTCCACTTT,TRBD1,TRBJ1-6,many,TRBV7-9,17
CASSPRDRGFEGTDTQYF,TGTGCCAGCAGTCCTCGGGACAGGGGGTTTGAGGGCACAGATACGCAGTATTTT,TRBD1,TRBJ2-3,many,TRBV9,18
CATSTGNSGNTIYF,TGTGCCACCTCCACAGGGAACTCTGGAAACACCATATATTTT,.,TRBJ1-3,.,TRBV7-8,14
CASSSPSGTVEQFF,TGTGCCAGCAGTTCTCCGTCCGGGACAGTGGAGCAGTTCTTC,TRBD1,TRBJ2-1,few,TRBV28,14
CASSLNPGGGDTQYF,TGTGCCAGCAGCTTAAACCCGGGAGGAGGAGATACGCAGTATTTT,TRBD2,TRBJ2-3,many,TRBV11-2,15
CASSEGSNQPQHF,TGTGCCAGCAGTGAAGGGAGCAATCAGCCCCAGCATTTT,.,TRBJ1-5,many,TRBV6-1,13
CSATPSGRNTGELFF,TGCAGCGCCACACCTAGCGGGAGGAACACCGGGGAGCTGTTTTTT,TRBD2,TRBJ2-2,few,TRBV29-1,15
CAISDLGSYEQYF,TGTGCCATCAGTGATTTGGGTTCCTACGAGCAGTACTTC,.,TRBJ2-7,few,TRBV10-3,13
CSVGGGTGYYNEQFF,TGCAGCGTTGGAGGCGGGACAGGGTACTACAATGAGCAGTTCTTC,TRBD1,TRBJ2-1,few,TRBV29-1,15
CASSQSTVYEQYF,TGTGCCAGCAGCCAATCCACAGTATACGAGCAGTACTTC,.,TRBJ2-7,.,TRBV3-1,13
CASSLGTGTDTQYF,TGTGCCAGCAGCTTAGGTACAGGCACAGATACGCAGTATTTT,.,TRBJ2-3,few,TRBV11-2,14
CSVEESGGAGYTF,TGCAGCGTTGAAGAATCGGGGGGCGCAGGCTACACCTTC,.,TRBJ1-2,.,TRBV29-1,13
CSARVRTVNTEAFF,TGCAGTGCTAGAGTGCGGACAGTAAACACTGAAGCTTTCTTT,.,TRBJ1-1,many,TRBV20-1,14
CASSLRGTSASYEQYF,TGTGCCAGCAGCTTACGAGGCACTAGCGCCTCCTACGAGCAGTACTTC,TRBD2,TRBJ2-7,few,TRBV11-2,16
CSARDFLAGSTDTQYF,TGCAGTGCTAGAGATTTCCTAGCGGGGAGCACAGATACGCAGTATTTT,TRBD2,TRBJ2-3,many,TRBV20-1,16
CSAPSGDGTEAFF,TGCAGTGCCCCATCAGGGGATGGAACTGAAGCTTTCTTT,.,TRBJ1-1,many,TRBV20-1,13
CSATMGWDGYTF,TGCAGTGCTACGATGGGATGGGATGGCTACACCTTC,.,TRBJ1-2,few,TRBV20-1,12
CASSRTANTGELFF,TGTGCCAGCAGCCGGACAGCGAACACCGGGGAGCTGTTTTTT,.,TRBJ2-2,.,TRBV2,14
CASRTTSGELFF,TGTGCCAGCAGGACCACTAGCGGGGAGCTGTTTTTT,.,TRBJ2-2,many,TRBV6-6,12
CASSVEGASHNEQFF,TGTGCCAGCAGCGTAGAGGGCGCCTCTCACAATGAGCAGTTCTTC,.,TRBJ2-1,few,TRBV9,15
CASKGFGGWGNQPQHF,TGTGCCAGCAAAGGGTTCGGGGGATGGGGCAATCAGCCCCAGCATTTT,.,TRBJ1-5,.,TRBV27,16
CAGAKGDTGELFF,TGTGCCGGAGCGAAGGGGGACACCGGGGAGCTGTTTTTT,.,TRBJ2-2,many,TRBV6-1,13
CASSLGSGGRIQETQYF,TGCGCCAGCAGCTTGGGATCTGGCGGGAGGATTCAAGAGACCCAGTACTTC,TRBD2,TRBJ2-5,.,TRBV5-1,17
CASSNTGAGWDGYTF,TGTGCCAGCAGCAATACAGGGGCTGGCTGGGATGGCTACACCTTC,TRBD1,TRBJ1-2,many,TRBV25-1,15
CASSLGPEVAETQYF,TGTGCCAGCAGCCTAGGACCTGAGGTCGCGGAGACCCAGTACTTC,.,TRBJ2-5,many,TRBV7-3,15
CATSDLGYEQYF,TGTGCCACCAGTGATTTAGGGTACGAGCAGTACTTC,.,TRBJ2-7,many,TRBV24-1,12